This TCR beta chain was retrieved from a study of CD8 T cells in ankylosing spondylitis (dated by TCRdb to 2017 to 2019). Regarding the research as a whole: To find TCR variants linked to disease, the study profiled T cell receptor beta repertoires in ankylosing spondylitis patients and healthy donors. The whole study cohort included over a hundred healthy donors and about two dozen ankylosing spondylitis patients. Peripheral blood samples were taken, and synovial fluid was additionally collected from ankylosing spondylitis patients. What the research found in general, with its limitations: Some of the motif variants had been reported before in the synovial fluid and blood of reactive arthritis patients, a finding that suggests common disease-initiation mechanisms. A TCR beta motif of several highly homologous amino acid variants appeared characteristic of blood from ankylosing spondylitis patients. The disease-linked clones showed a CD8+ phenotype and occurred at relatively low frequencies in peripheral blood. The disease-linked clones were reported to be significantly enriched in matched synovial fluid samples from ankylosing spondylitis patients.

The CDR3 has 12 amino acids, counting the end cysteine and phenylalanine. Here the CDR3 DNA is all that survives: 36 bases in frame from base 1. The V and J ends are trimmed by 6 bases and 12 bases, leaving 18 bases between them. CDR1 MDHEN and CDR2 SYDVKM are derived from the germline V gene. The sample was run on an Illumina HiSeq 2500. TCR beta libraries were prepared by quantitative 5'-RACE with molecular barcodes. In the authors' own workflow: A new computational method, built on a probabilistic model of VDJ rearrangement, was used to identify disease-linked TCR variants. Using fastp at Q25 and MiXCR, TCRdb reprocessed the public reads and kept productive beta chains. Rows with one shared CDR3 protein collapse into an entry with the most common genes and DNA. The authors' filters were not applied to this entry. In all, the sample holds roughly 130,000 distinct CDR3 sequences, and around 13% of those were seen once. The ten largest make up just under 3% of the sample.

This clonotype was observed a handful of times. Its target antigen remains unknown. Per-base qualities were not stored, and no clone one base away is much larger. Sequenced sample: blood, either unsorted or a sorted T cell fraction (not recorded which). The V and J segments used are TRBV28 and TRBJ2-7, with a weak D call of TRBD1 (7 bases match). The clonotype originates from a female donor with ankylosing spondylitis or in good health (not recorded which). The CDR3 protein sequence reads: CASSAGQPDMYF. The nucleotide sequence reads TGTGCCAGCAGCGCGGGACAGCCTGACATGTACTTC.